A single sample is the source of the 20 T cell receptor beta chains below, sequenced in a study of T cell responses to AZD1222 COVID-19 vaccine. The protocol was immunoSEQ multiplex PCR, while the TCRdb copy is restricted to in-frame clones and leaves out a portion. The repertoire holds 95,000 to 100,000 clones, with approximately 90% as singletons. Sequenced here: peripheral blood, sampled 28 days after the second AZD1222 dose. All receptors derive from an adult who received the AZD1222 COVID-19 vaccine.

The V and J genes are TRBV19 and TRBJ1-4; D is ambiguous. V lost 5 bases and J lost 8, with 15 bases in between. The CDR3 has 14 amino acids. Germline V gene data show CDR1 as LNHDA and CDR2 as SQIVND (reference sequence). For the CDR3, the DNA is TGTGCCAGTAGTTTGCAAGGAGCTGGCGAAAAACTGTTTTTT. Amino acid sequence: CASSLQGAGEKLFF.

The rearrangement joins TRBV11-2 to TRBJ1-5; 7 nucleotides agree with TRBD1. The junction had 2 bases not matched to a gene; V was cut back by 5 bases and J by 4 bases. The CDR3 is 13 residues long. Germline V lookup: CDR1 SGHAT, CDR2 FQNNGV. The CDR3 region has the DNA TGTGCCAGCAGCCCGACAGGGAATCAGCCCCAGCATTTT. It encodes CASSPTGNQPQHF. The full variable domain, completed using reference TRBV11-2 and TRBJ1-5, is EAGVAQSPRYKIIEKRQSVAFWCNPISGHATLYWYQQILGQGPKLLIQFQNNGVVDDSQLPKDRFSAERLKGVDSTLKIQPAKLEDSAVYLCASSPTGNQPQHFGDGTRLSIL.

This clone was counted a single time. The rearrangement links TRBV28 to TRBJ2-7; possible D gene TRBD1, 6 bases. This CDR3 region has 14 residues. Germline lookup yields CDR1 MDHEN and CDR2 SYDVKM. V lost 5 bases and J lost 4, with 15 bases in between. The CDR3 loop is CASSQTTGRYEQYF. CDR3 nucleotide sequence: TGTGCCAGCAGTCAGACGACAGGACGTTACGAGCAGTACTTC.

The V and J genes are TRBV19 and TRBJ2-1; 11 bases line up with TRBD2. Germline assignment: CDR1 LNHDA and CDR2 SQIVND (reference sequence). The CDR3 spans 16 residues. V was pared by 5 bases and J by 2 bases, with 5 bases of the junction left unmatched. The CDR3: CASSDSGRVPYNEQFF. As DNA, the CDR3 is TGTGCCAGTAGTGATAGCGGGAGGGTCCCCTACAATGAGCAGTTCTTC.

This clone was recorded only once. The chain has TRBV7-2 and TRBJ2-7; possible D gene TRBD2, 6 bases. The CDR3 contains 14 residues. Germline V gene data show CDR1 as SGHTA and CDR2 as FQGNSA. Deletions cut 6 bases from V and 2 bases from J, with 14 bases between. CDR3 region: CASRPQGGPYEQYF. CDR3 sequence (DNA): TGTGCCAGCAGGCCTCAGGGAGGTCCCTACGAGCAGTACTTC.

This clone occurred a few times. The chain uses TRBV10-2 and TRBJ2-7; possibly TRBD1 for D (6 bases). V was trimmed by 2 bases and J by 3 bases, leaving 11 bases between them. The CDR3 has 14 amino acids. CDR1 and CDR2 (germline): WSHSY, SAAADI. In DNA, the CDR3 is TGCGCCAGCAGTGAGCCCCGACAGGACTACGAGCAGTACTTC. Its translation: CASSEPRQDYEQYF.

V is TRBV19 and J is TRBJ2-7, with no clear D. This CDR3 is built from 13 residues. Per germline, CDR1 LNHDA and CDR2 SQIVND (reference sequence). The V end was cut by 5 bases, the J end by 2 bases, with 10 bases between. CDR3 DNA: TGTGCCAGTAGTGGGATAGCACCCTACGAGCAGTACTTC. It specifies CASSGIAPYEQYF.

This chain joins TRBV11-2 and TRBJ2-4, with TRBD2 matching 12 bases. The germline V gene has CDR1 SGHAT and CDR2 FQNNGV. V lost 1 base and J lost 0; bases outside the gene matches: 1. The CDR3 is 17 amino acids. For the CDR3, the DNA is TGTGCCAGCAGCTTAGGGGGACTAGCGGGAGCCAAAAACATTCAGTACTTC. This translates into CASSLGGLAGAKNIQYF.

CDR3 DNA: TGTGCCACCAGCAAGGGGGACAGGGTGCAGCCCCAGCATTTT. Protein: CATSKGDRVQPQHF. The chain carries TRBV24-1 and TRBJ1-5; TRBD1 agrees at 9 bases. V trimming: 7 bases; J trimming: 7 bases; junction bases outside the gene matches: 7. Germline CDR1 and CDR2: KGHDR and SFDVKD. The CDR3 totals 14 residues.

The chain joins TRBV19 to TRBJ2-1, with 15 bases that match TRBD2. Trimming took 6 bases from V and 5 from J; bases not matched to a gene: 8. The CDR3 is 17 amino acids. Germline CDR1 reads LNHDA; CDR2 reads SQIVND (reference sequence). The CDR3 nucleotides are TGTGCCAGTAGGTTCGGACTAGCGGGAGGGCCTAACAATGAGCAGTTCTTC. It is translated as CASRFGLAGGPNNEQFF.

This rearrangement joins TRBV15 to TRBJ1-3; D is unclear. This CDR3 has 16 amino acids. Looked up from germline, CDR1 is LNHNV and CDR2 is YYDKDF (reference sequence). V dropped 0 bases and J dropped 2 bases, with 11 bases sitting between them. CDR3 in DNA: TGTGCCACCAGCAGAGATGTGGGTGCGACTGGAAACACCATATATTTT. Residues: CATSRDVGATGNTIYF.

J is TRBJ2-7 and V is TRBV5-1, with D perhaps matching TRBD2 (6 bases). The germline V gene has CDR1 SGHRS and CDR2 YFSETQ. The germline V and J ends were trimmed by 2 bases and 2 bases, with 17 bases remaining between them. The CDR3 loop spans 16 amino acids. The CDR3 sequence: CASSFFGERVTYEQYF. The CDR3 nucleotides are TGCGCCAGCAGCTTTTTTGGGGAGCGGGTCACCTACGAGCAGTACTTC.

V is TRBV28 and J is TRBJ1-1; 8 bases fit TRBD1. Trimming at V came to 4 bases and at J to 5 bases, leaving 3 bases not matched to a gene. Per germline, CDR1 MDHEN and CDR2 SYDVKM. CDR3 length: 13 residues. The CDR3 DNA reads TGTGCCAGCAGTTCGACAGGGGTTACTGAAGCTTTCTTT. Translation: CASSSTGVTEAFF.

CDR3 coding DNA: TGTGCCAGCAGCTTGGCGGTGGGAAGCTCCTACGAGCAGTACTTC. Translated: CASSLAVGSSYEQYF. The gene calls are TRBV5-8 and TRBJ2-7; no definite D call. Germline CDR1 reads SGHTS; CDR2 reads YDEGEE. The length of the CDR3 is 15 residues. Trimming stripped 0 bases from V and 0 bases from J, with 10 bases between.

The genes are TRBV28 and TRBJ2-7; D is tentatively TRBD1 or TRBD2 (5 bases each). This CDR3 region has 14 residues. Trimming took off 6 bases at V and 1 base at J, with 13 bases between the two ends. The V gene's germline CDR1 is MDHEN and CDR2 SYDVKM. In DNA form, the CDR3 reads TGTGCCAGCAGGGGGACCGGGACGTCCTACGAGCAGTACTTC. This translates into CASRGTGTSYEQYF.

Note on this clone: The same CDR3 can be traced to other DNA sequences in this sample. The chain couples TRBV15 to TRBJ1-4; D might be TRBD1 (5 bases). Trimming removed 0 bases at V and 2 bases at J, with 7 bases between. CDR3 length: 15 residues. In germline, CDR1 is LNHNV, CDR2 YYDKDF (reference sequence). CDR3 residues: CATSRDRGTNEKLFF. The CDR3 nucleotides are TGTGCCACCAGCAGAGATCGGGGGACTAATGAAAAACTGTTTTTT.

The chain employs TRBV28 and TRBJ1-2; a weak D match, TRBD1 (5 bases). Trimming left V 6 bases short and J 5 bases short, with 19 bases between. Germline lookup yields CDR1 MDHEN and CDR2 SYDVKM. CDR3 size: 15 residues. This CDR3 reads CASSLGGGIRYGYTF. In nucleotides, the CDR3 is TGTGCCAGCAGCCTAGGTGGGGGGATCCGGTATGGCTACACCTTC.

The rearrangement joins TRBV6-5 to TRBJ1-5; D gene uncertain. The germline gives CDR1 MNHEY, CDR2 SVGAGI. V was shortened by 6 bases and J by 4 bases, with 13 bases between the two germline ends. The CDR3 is made up of 14 amino acids. CDR3 amino acids: CASSQSEGNQPQHF. The CDR3 nucleotides are TGTGCCAGCAGCCAATCAGAGGGAAATCAGCCCCAGCATTTT.

The chain links TRBV5-1 to TRBJ2-3; no reliable D call. Germline V gene sequence: CDR1 SGHRS, CDR2 YFSETQ. The CDR3 length is 14 residues. The ends were cut back, 4 bases at V and 5 bases at J, with 14 bases in the middle. The CDR3 DNA follows: TGCGCCAGCAGCCCCGGACCGCACGGAGATACGCAGTATTTT. It is translated as CASSPGPHGDTQYF.

The J gene is TRBJ1-2, the V gene TRBV18, with D uncertain. This CDR3 region has 15 residues. V lost 4 bases to trimming and J lost 0 bases, with 12 bases between them. The V gene's germline CDR1 is KGHSH and CDR2 LQKENI. The CDR3 sequence is CASSRAGTANYGYTF. The CDR3 DNA reads as TGTGCCAGCTCACGAGCCGGAACTGCTAACTATGGCTACACCTTC.